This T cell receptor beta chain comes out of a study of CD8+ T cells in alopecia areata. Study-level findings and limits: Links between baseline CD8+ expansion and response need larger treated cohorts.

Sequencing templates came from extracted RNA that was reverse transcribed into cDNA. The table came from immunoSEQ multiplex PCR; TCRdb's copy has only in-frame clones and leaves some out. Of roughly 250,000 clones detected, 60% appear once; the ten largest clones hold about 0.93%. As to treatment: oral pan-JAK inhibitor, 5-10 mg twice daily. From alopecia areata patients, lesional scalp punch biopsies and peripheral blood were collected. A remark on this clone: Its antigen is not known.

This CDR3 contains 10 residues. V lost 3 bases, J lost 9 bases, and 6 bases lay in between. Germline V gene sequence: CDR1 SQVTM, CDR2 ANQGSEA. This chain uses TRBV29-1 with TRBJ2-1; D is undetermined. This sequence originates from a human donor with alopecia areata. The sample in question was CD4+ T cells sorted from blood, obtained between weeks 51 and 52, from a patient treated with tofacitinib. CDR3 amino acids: CSVEYPEQFF. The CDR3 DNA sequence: TGCAGCGTTGAGTACCCTGAGCAGTTCTTC.